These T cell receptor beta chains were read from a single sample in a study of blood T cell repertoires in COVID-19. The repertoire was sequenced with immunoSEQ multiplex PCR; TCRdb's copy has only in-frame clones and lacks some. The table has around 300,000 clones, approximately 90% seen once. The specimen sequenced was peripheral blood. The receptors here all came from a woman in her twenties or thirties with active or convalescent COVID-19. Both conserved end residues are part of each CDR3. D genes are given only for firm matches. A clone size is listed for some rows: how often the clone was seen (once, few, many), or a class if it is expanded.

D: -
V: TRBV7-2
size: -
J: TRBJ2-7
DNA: TGTGCCAGCAGCTTGTCTGCGGTGGACTCCTACGAGCAGTACTTC
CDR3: CASSLSAVDSYEQYF

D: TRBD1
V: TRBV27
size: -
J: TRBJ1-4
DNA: TGTGCCAGCAGTTTAAGGTCAAGACAGGGCAGGAATGAAAAACTGTTTTTT
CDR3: CASSLRSRQGRNEKLFF

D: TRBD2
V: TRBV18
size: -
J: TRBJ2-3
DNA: TGTGCCAGCTCACCGACTAGCTTCACAGATACGCAGTATTTT
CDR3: CASSPTSFTDTQYF

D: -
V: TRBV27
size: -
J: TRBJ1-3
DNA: TGTGCCAGCAGTTCGAGGGTTGGAGGAAACACCATATATTTT
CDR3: CASSSRVGGNTIYF

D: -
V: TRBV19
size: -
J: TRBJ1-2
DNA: TGTGCCAGTAGTATAGTAGGCGGATCTAACTATGGCTACACCTTC
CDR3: CASSIVGGSNYGYTF

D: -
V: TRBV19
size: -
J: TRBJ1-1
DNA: TGTGCCAGTAGTGCGAAAAAAGGTCCGGGGGGCACTGAAGCTTTCTTT
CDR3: CASSAKKGPGGTEAFF

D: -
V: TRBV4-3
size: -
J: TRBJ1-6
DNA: TGCGCCAGCAGCCAAGGGGGCTCTTATAATTCACCCCTCCACTTT
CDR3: CASSQGGSYNSPLHF

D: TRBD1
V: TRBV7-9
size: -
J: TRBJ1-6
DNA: TGTACCAGCAGCCCGGCGACAGGGAGCTATAATTCACCCCTCCACTTT
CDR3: CTSSPATGSYNSPLHF

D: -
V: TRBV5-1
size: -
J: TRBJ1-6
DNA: TGCGCCAGCAGCTTCAGCTCCTATAATTCACCCCTCCACTTT
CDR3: CASSFSSYNSPLHF

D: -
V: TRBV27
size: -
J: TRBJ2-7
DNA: TGTGCCAGCAGTTTATCTCCTCTCTCCTACGAGCAGTACTTC
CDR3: CASSLSPLSYEQYF

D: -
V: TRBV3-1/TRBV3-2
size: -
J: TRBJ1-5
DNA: TGTGCCAGCAGCCAAGGAGGCCATCAGCCCCAGCATTTT
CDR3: CASSQGGHQPQHF

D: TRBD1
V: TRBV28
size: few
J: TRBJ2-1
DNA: TGTGCCAGCAGCCGAGACAGGGGTGGCAGGAGCAATGAGCAGTTCTTC
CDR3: CASSRDRGGRSNEQFF